Described below is a single T cell receptor beta chain sequence and its context. Antigen unknown. The method was immunoSEQ multiplex PCR; TCRdb's version includes in-frame clones alone and lacks a portion of them. The table shows thousands of clones, with 35% to 55% occurring only once. This record comes from a study of T cells in localized non-small cell lung cancer. Points from the study as a whole: Multi-region tumor sequencing was not done, so intratumor heterogeneity could not be excluded.

Germline assignment: CDR1 MNHGY and CDR2 SAAAGT. Unmatched junction bases numbered 4, after V lost 0 bases and J lost 3 bases. CDR3 length: 15 amino acids. The sample in question was lung tumor tissue, obtained before any cancer treatment. This receptor was taken from a woman aged 40-75 years with stage II squamous cell lung carcinoma. The chain joins TRBV6-8 to TRBJ1-1; the match to TRBD1 covers 7 bases. The CDR3 nucleotides are TGTGCCAGCAGTTACTCGTACAGGGGATACACTGAAGCTTTCTTT. It translates to CASSYSYRGYTEAFF.